This is a list of T cell receptor beta chains from one sample in a study of T cell repertoires in cytomegalovirus infection. TCRdb reprocessed the reads with MiXCR, giving one entry per CDR3 protein. There are about 55,000 distinct CDR3 sequences in the sample; roughly 20% occur only once, and around 59% lies in the top ten. These receptors' antigens are unknown. Sequences were derived from CD8+ T cells from cultured PBMCs, sampled from culture after CMV antigen stimulation. These receptors were taken from a human donor in good health (CMV status not recorded). Some clones in this sample may be carry-over from other donors' samples. The CDR3 runs from the conserved cysteine through the conserved F or W. Fields, in order: clone size, D gene, J gene, V gene, CDR3 protein. The D gene is left open where the match is weak. Clone size is shown for a subset of rows, as once, few, many or a class of expanded clone.

abundance: many; d_gene: .; j_gene: TRBJ2-7; v_gene: TRBV19; CDR3aa: CASSIGYEQYF
abundance: .; d_gene: .; j_gene: TRBJ1-1; v_gene: TRBV12-3/TRBV12-4; CDR3aa: CASSLMRGQNTEAFF
abundance: .; d_gene: TRBD2; j_gene: TRBJ2-3; v_gene: TRBV20-1; CDR3aa: CSAKPTSGGSTDTQYF
abundance: .; d_gene: TRBD1; j_gene: TRBJ2-1; v_gene: TRBV19; CDR3aa: CASSLAPGGRYNEQFF
abundance: many; d_gene: TRBD2; j_gene: TRBJ2-7; v_gene: TRBV20-1; CDR3aa: CSASPSGSEQYF
abundance: few; d_gene: .; j_gene: TRBJ2-1; v_gene: TRBV28; CDR3aa: CASSLRGKWQFF
abundance: few; d_gene: .; j_gene: TRBJ2-2; v_gene: TRBV7-3; CDR3aa: CASSPGVSGLKTGELFF
abundance: many; d_gene: TRBD2; j_gene: TRBJ2-7; v_gene: TRBV5-1; CDR3aa: CASRVRGSSYEQYF
abundance: once; d_gene: TRBD2; j_gene: TRBJ2-1; v_gene: TRBV10-2; CDR3aa: CASRTSGPYNEQFF
abundance: .; d_gene: .; j_gene: TRBJ1-2; v_gene: TRBV7-2; CDR3aa: CASDQGTYGYTF
abundance: few; d_gene: .; j_gene: TRBJ1-2; v_gene: TRBV7-2; CDR3aa: CASSLVGAANVQGYTF
abundance: few; d_gene: .; j_gene: TRBJ2-2; v_gene: TRBV20-1; CDR3aa: CSAWGRLTGELFF
abundance: .; d_gene: .; j_gene: TRBJ2-7; v_gene: TRBV20-1; CDR3aa: CSARDRALSSYEQYF
abundance: .; d_gene: .; j_gene: TRBJ2-3; v_gene: TRBV11-2; CDR3aa: CASSLGEGIRTDTQYF
abundance: few; d_gene: .; j_gene: TRBJ2-7; v_gene: TRBV15; CDR3aa: CATSRVDSARPYEQYF
abundance: .; d_gene: TRBD2; j_gene: TRBJ2-6; v_gene: TRBV9; CDR3aa: CASRSTSGADSGANVLTF
abundance: few; d_gene: TRBD1; j_gene: TRBJ2-7; v_gene: TRBV11-3; CDR3aa: CASSHTGAPYEQYF
abundance: .; d_gene: .; j_gene: TRBJ1-1; v_gene: TRBV30; CDR3aa: CAWSMTGRGGYTEAFF
abundance: few; d_gene: .; j_gene: TRBJ1-1; v_gene: TRBV7-8; CDR3aa: CASSSWGVPPRIGAFF
abundance: few; d_gene: .; j_gene: TRBJ2-7; v_gene: TRBV29-1; CDR3aa: CSVGLRDEQYF
abundance: many; d_gene: .; j_gene: TRBJ2-1; v_gene: TRBV24-1; CDR3aa: CATAPRADNEQFF
abundance: .; d_gene: .; j_gene: TRBJ1-1; v_gene: TRBV5-6; CDR3aa: CASSLAIRLSTEAFF
abundance: .; d_gene: .; j_gene: TRBJ2-7; v_gene: TRBV7-2; CDR3aa: CASSLRGRDPRKIYEQYF
abundance: few; d_gene: .; j_gene: TRBJ2-1; v_gene: TRBV4-2; CDR3aa: CASSQGSEQFF
abundance: few; d_gene: .; j_gene: TRBJ1-1; v_gene: TRBV28; CDR3aa: CASSDSDTYTEAFF
abundance: few; d_gene: .; j_gene: TRBJ2-2; v_gene: TRBV7-2; CDR3aa: CASSLGSEPGELFF
abundance: few; d_gene: TRBD1; j_gene: TRBJ2-4; v_gene: TRBV7-9; CDR3aa: CASRSKQGHRQYF
abundance: .; d_gene: .; j_gene: TRBJ2-5; v_gene: TRBV6-1; CDR3aa: CASMIGSYETQYF
abundance: few; d_gene: TRBD2; j_gene: TRBJ2-7; v_gene: TRBV7-2; CDR3aa: CASSLVWTSGYEQYF
abundance: .; d_gene: TRBD1; j_gene: TRBJ1-1; v_gene: TRBV10-3; CDR3aa: CAIKDRAGTEAFF
abundance: .; d_gene: .; j_gene: TRBJ2-4; v_gene: TRBV11-3; CDR3aa: CACSIYPGPGYGLAKNIQYF
abundance: few; d_gene: .; j_gene: TRBJ2-7; v_gene: TRBV7-6; CDR3aa: CASGRKGGPTYEQYF
abundance: .; d_gene: TRBD2; j_gene: TRBJ2-7; v_gene: TRBV7-6; CDR3aa: CASSSGLAGTYEQYF
abundance: few; d_gene: .; j_gene: TRBJ2-2; v_gene: TRBV3-1; CDR3aa: CASSPGRTTRIGELFF
abundance: .; d_gene: TRBD1; j_gene: TRBJ1-2; v_gene: TRBV20-1; CDR3aa: CSASSGQGYGYTF
abundance: many; d_gene: TRBD1; j_gene: TRBJ2-7; v_gene: TRBV20-1; CDR3aa: CSARDYWGQGAREQYF
abundance: few; d_gene: .; j_gene: TRBJ2-7; v_gene: TRBV7-2; CDR3aa: CASSLGAGSGYEQYF
abundance: few; d_gene: .; j_gene: TRBJ1-1; v_gene: TRBV11-2; CDR3aa: CASSLGGKRTEAFF
abundance: few; d_gene: .; j_gene: TRBJ2-7; v_gene: TRBV27; CDR3aa: CASSSAVYEQYF
abundance: .; d_gene: TRBD1; j_gene: TRBJ2-5; v_gene: TRBV5-4; CDR3aa: CASTMTGEETQYF
abundance: .; d_gene: .; j_gene: TRBJ1-4; v_gene: TRBV7-6; CDR3aa: CASSVGTESNEKLFF
abundance: few; d_gene: .; j_gene: TRBJ2-2; v_gene: TRBV4-1; CDR3aa: CASTSAGIPTTGELFF
abundance: once; d_gene: TRBD2; j_gene: TRBJ2-1; v_gene: TRBV27; CDR3aa: CASNRAGGGDNEQFF
abundance: many; d_gene: .; j_gene: TRBJ2-1; v_gene: TRBV6-2/TRBV6-3; CDR3aa: CASSVRDSIYNEQFF
abundance: .; d_gene: .; j_gene: TRBJ2-3; v_gene: TRBV5-4; CDR3aa: CASSLGSYLSTDTQYF
abundance: .; d_gene: .; j_gene: TRBJ1-6; v_gene: TRBV28; CDR3aa: CATTTGGSPLHF
abundance: .; d_gene: .; j_gene: TRBJ1-3; v_gene: TRBV7-2; CDR3aa: CASSLNGPWTATGNTIYF
abundance: .; d_gene: .; j_gene: TRBJ1-2; v_gene: TRBV11-2; CDR3aa: CASSLYTF
abundance: .; d_gene: .; j_gene: TRBJ1-2; v_gene: TRBV7-9; CDR3aa: CASSLSSTVDGYTF
abundance: .; d_gene: TRBD2; j_gene: TRBJ2-2; v_gene: TRBV27; CDR3aa: CASSSLAGGPGAGELFF
abundance: once; d_gene: TRBD2; j_gene: TRBJ2-3; v_gene: TRBV6-2/TRBV6-3; CDR3aa: CASSYRTSTSTDTQYF
abundance: few; d_gene: .; j_gene: TRBJ2-7; v_gene: TRBV19; CDR3aa: CASSIGEMEQYF
abundance: .; d_gene: TRBD1; j_gene: TRBJ2-1; v_gene: TRBV6-4; CDR3aa: CASSDAQGVDEQFF
abundance: few; d_gene: .; j_gene: TRBJ2-3; v_gene: TRBV10-3; CDR3aa: CAITSIATTDTQYF
abundance: few; d_gene: .; j_gene: TRBJ1-5; v_gene: TRBV7-8; CDR3aa: CASSPRSGRNQPQHF